The 29 T cell receptor beta chains in this list originate from one sample, sequenced in a study of multiple sclerosis patients with progressive multifocal leukoencephalopathy. Method: immunoSEQ multiplex PCR; TCRdb's copy keeps in-frame clones and lacks some. The sample gives 25,000 to 35,000 clones, roughly 91% of which show up once; roughly 1.6% is in the top ten. Time point noted: roughly 6 months of natalizumab therapy. The sample consisted of PBMCs, taken from a patient treated with natalizumab. These receptors all stem from a human donor with multiple sclerosis.

The gene calls are TRBV18 and TRBJ2-7; D is uncertain. There are 12 residues in the CDR3. CDR1 is KGHSH, CDR2 LQKENI, per germline. V lost 3 bases, J lost 3 bases, and 6 bases lay in between. CDR3 bases: TGTGCCAGCTCACCCCCAAGCTACGAGCAGTACTTC. This encodes CASSPPSYEQYF.

The chain couples TRBV6-5 to TRBJ2-2; the match to TRBD1 covers 8 bases. Germline V gene data show CDR1 as MNHEY and CDR2 as SVGAGI. The trim removed 1 base at V and 0 bases at J, leaving 1 base unmatched. The CDR3 length is 16 residues. The CDR3 loop is CASSYWTGTNTGELFF. For the CDR3, the DNA is TGTGCCAGCAGTTACTGGACAGGGACGAACACCGGGGAGCTGTTTTTT.

The CDR3 DNA reads TGTGCCAGTAGACCCCAGGGGGCGGGAGTTCAGCCCCAGCATTTT. Translated, it gives CASRPQGAGVQPQHF. The chain has TRBV19 and TRBJ1-5; 8 bases align to TRBD1. The germline gives CDR1 LNHDA, CDR2 SQIVND (reference sequence). The CDR3 sequence is 15 residues long. V was pared by 6 bases and J by 6 bases, with 10 bases of the junction left unmatched. Full variable domain (missing parts from reference TRBV19 and TRBJ1-5): DGGITQSPKYLFRKEGQNVTLSCEQNLNHDAMYWYRQDPGQGLRLIYYSQIVNDFQKGDIAEGYSVSREKKESFPLTVTSAQKNPTAFYLCASRPQGAGVQPQHFGDGTRLSIL.

The chain joins TRBV29-1 to TRBJ1-1; D ambiguous. The CDR3 has 12 amino acids. The ends were cut back, 7 bases at V and 0 bases at J, with 9 bases in the middle. Germline V CDR1 and CDR2: SQVTM, ANQGSEA. CDR3 residues: CSAGVMNTEAFF. The DNA of the CDR3 is TGCAGCGCCGGCGTTATGAACACTGAAGCTTTCTTT. Full variable domain (rest looked up from reference TRBV29-1 and TRBJ1-1): SAVISQKPSRDICQRGTSLTIQCQVDSQVTMMFWYRQQPGQSLTLIATANQGSEATYESGFVIDKFPISRPNLTFSTLTVSNMSPEDSSIYLCSAGVMNTEAFFGQGTRLTVV.

V gene TRBV7-2 combines with J gene TRBJ1-3; D is unclear. Germline V gene data show CDR1 as SGHTA and CDR2 as FQGNSA. This CDR3 is 16 amino acids long. Trimming cost V 0 bases and J 3 bases, with 12 bases left between them. The CDR3 DNA reads TGTGCCAGCAGCTTAGCGTCGGGGAGGAGTGGAAACACCATATATTTT. Encoded protein: CASSLASGRSGNTIYF.

The rearrangement links TRBV4-2 to TRBJ2-1; 9 bases are shared with TRBD2. V gave up 3 bases and J gave up 2 bases; unmatched junction bases: 5. Germline values: CDR1 LGHNA, CDR2 YNFKEQ. This CDR3 has 16 amino acids. The DNA for the CDR3 is TGTGCCAGCAGCCAGTCTGTAGCGGGAGCCTACAATGAGCAGTTCTTC. This sequence encodes CASSQSVAGAYNEQFF.

This chain uses TRBV4-2 with TRBJ1-2; D may be TRBD1 (5 bases). Germline loops: CDR1 LGHNA, CDR2 YNFKEQ. Trimming removed 7 bases from V and 4 bases from J, with 16 bases in between. The CDR3 is made up of 14 amino acids. The CDR3 region is CASTISGVSYGYTF. CDR3 nucleotides: TGTGCCAGCACCATCTCGGGGGTTTCCTATGGCTACACCTTC.

The chain carries TRBV30 and TRBJ2-7; D ambiguous. CDR1 and CDR2 from the germline V gene are GTSNPN and SVGIG (reference sequence). V dropped 2 bases and J dropped 6 bases, with 8 bases sitting between them. This CDR3 is 11 amino acids long. In DNA, the CDR3 is TGTGCCTGGAGTACGAAGTCCGAGCAGTACTTC. It encodes CAWSTKSEQYF.

The chain recombines TRBV6-5 with TRBJ1-4; D unresolved. V gave up 6 bases and J gave up 0 bases, with 8 bases separating them. The CDR3 totals 14 residues. Germline CDR1 is MNHEY and CDR2 is SVGAGI. As DNA, the CDR3 is TGTGCCAGCAGATATGACGCAACTAATGAAAAACTGTTTTTT. Protein: CASRYDATNEKLFF.

Comments on this clone: The junction departs from germline at one end; a sequencing error may be responsible. This sample includes further DNA sequences coding for the same CDR3. The V gene is TRBV2, the J gene TRBJ1-1; 8 nucleotides match TRBD1. The CDR3 covers 14 residues. The germline V gene encodes CDR1 SNHLY and CDR2 FYNNEI. In DNA form, the CDR3 reads TGTGCCAGCAGTGACCAGGGGGCTAAACCTGAAGCCTTCTTT. Encoded protein: CASSDQGAKPEAFF. The full variable domain, its missing parts supplied by reference TRBV2 and TRBJ1-1, is EPEVTQTPSHQVTQMGQEVILRCVPISNHLYFYWYRQILGQKVEFLVSFYNNEISEKSEIFDDQFSVERPDGSNFTLKIRSTKLEDSAMYFCASSDQGAKPEAFFGQGTRLTVV.

The rearrangement joins TRBV6-4 to TRBJ2-1; D possibly matches TRBD1 or TRBD2 (5 bases each). Trimming cost V 6 bases and J 15 bases, with 24 bases left between them. CDR3 size: 14 residues. Germline V gene data show CDR1 as MRHNA and CDR2 as SNTAGT. In DNA, the CDR3 is TGTGCCAGCAGGCCCAACGGGGCCAGGGCGAGCCCGTTCTTC. Its protein product is CASRPNGARASPFF.

The chain has TRBV18 and TRBJ1-4, with 10 bases identical to TRBD1. The CDR3 contains 14 residues. Germline V gene sequence: CDR1 KGHSH, CDR2 LQKENI. Trimming at V came to 3 bases and at J to 6 bases, leaving 1 base not matched to a gene. The CDR3: CASSPGQGYEKLFF. The CDR3 bases are TGTGCCAGCTCACCGGGACAGGGGTATGAAAAACTGTTTTTT.

The chain has TRBV19 and TRBJ2-7; 7 positions agree with TRBD2. The germline V gene has CDR1 LNHDA and CDR2 SQIVND (reference sequence). The CDR3 length is 15 residues. Unmatched junction bases numbered 13, after V lost 6 bases and J lost 5 bases. The CDR3: CASRSRAGVIDEQYF. The CDR3 coding sequence is TGTGCCAGTAGGTCCCGGGCGGGAGTTATCGACGAGCAGTACTTC.

This clone appeared once. The chain couples TRBV7-2 to TRBJ2-7; D ambiguous. Per germline, CDR1 SGHTA and CDR2 FQGNSA. The ends were cut back, 1 base at V and 5 bases at J, with 15 bases in the middle. The CDR3 has 15 amino acids. CDR3 nucleotides: TGTGCCAGCAGCTTAGGGCCGGGTTGGGTGAACGAGCAGTACTTC. Protein product: CASSLGPGWVNEQYF. The variable domain in full, with the rest retrieved from reference TRBV7-2 and TRBJ2-7, is GAGVSQSPSNKVTEKGKDVELRCDPISGHTALYWYRQSLGQGLEFLIYFQGNSAPDKSGLPSDRFSAERTGGSVSTLTIQRTQQEDSAVYLCASSLGPGWVNEQYFGPGTRLTVT.

The rearrangement uses TRBV5-6 and TRBJ1-1, with 7 bases that match TRBD1. Per germline, CDR1 SGHDT and CDR2 YYEEEE. The CDR3 totals 16 residues. Losses at the gene ends were 0 bases for V and 3 bases for J; bases not matched to a gene: 8. The CDR3 reads CASSLALGTGDTEAFF. CDR3 coding DNA: TGTGCCAGCAGCTTGGCCCTGGGAACAGGGGACACTGAAGCTTTCTTT.

The V call is TRBV29-1, the J call TRBJ2-7; D may correspond to TRBD1 or TRBD2 (5 bases each). CDR3 length equals 13 residues. V was clipped by 6 bases and J by 2 bases, with 14 bases between them. Germline-derived CDR1 and CDR2 are SQVTM and ANQGSEA. Written as DNA, the CDR3 is TGCAGCGTCCGGGACCGACAAACCTACGAGCAGTACTTC. Translation gives CSVRDRQTYEQYF.

The chain has TRBV20-1 and TRBJ1-1; D not certain. The CDR3 length is 11 residues. The germline CDR1 and CDR2 sequences are DFQATT and SNEGSKA (reference sequence). V lost 5 bases, J lost 4 bases, and 8 bases lay in between. DNA for the CDR3: TGCAGTGCTTCCCGGTCCACTGAAGCTTTCTTT. Protein product: CSASRSTEAFF.

The J gene is TRBJ2-3, the V gene TRBV19; tentatively, D is TRBD1 (6 bases). CDR1 and CDR2 (germline): LNHDA, SQIVND (reference sequence). The V end was cut by 4 bases, the J end by 2 bases, with 19 bases between. CDR3 size: 17 residues. The CDR3 DNA reads as TGTGCCAGTAGTACCTACTTCCGGGACACATACACAGATACGCAGTATTTT. Translated: CASSTYFRDTYTDTQYF.

The chain uses TRBV12-5 and TRBJ1-1; perhaps TRBD1 as D (6 bases). CDR3 length: 14 residues. Trimming took 2 bases from V and 4 from J, leaving 11 bases between them. Germline V gene lookup returns CDR1 LGHNT and CDR2 FRNRAP. The CDR3, as DNA: TGTGCTAGTGGTTTGCGAGGGGGGAGCACTGAAGCTTTCTTT. Protein product: CASGLRGGSTEAFF.

The chain joins TRBV30 to TRBJ2-5, with no clear D. This CDR3 has 12 residues. V was pared by 0 bases and J by 5 bases, with 7 bases between. Germline CDR1 is GTSNPN and CDR2 is SVGIG (reference sequence). CDR3: CAWSVSLETQYF. In DNA, the CDR3 is TGTGCCTGGAGTGTTTCGTTGGAGACCCAGTACTTC.

This clone was detected a few times. This chain joins TRBV6-1 and TRBJ1-3; weak D call: TRBD1 (5 bases). From germline, CDR1 is MNHNS and CDR2 SASEGT. Trimming took off 6 bases at V and 0 bases at J, with 12 bases between the two ends. The CDR3 is 15 residues long. CDR3 residues: CASSRSGGSGNTIYF. CDR3 nucleotide sequence: TGTGCCAGCAGCCGAAGCGGGGGCTCTGGAAACACCATATATTTT.

The gene calls are TRBV5-4 and TRBJ2-2, with D maybe TRBD1 (6 bases). The CDR3 consists of 15 residues. CDR1 is SGHNT, CDR2 YYREEE, per germline (reference sequence). V lost 4 bases to trimming and J lost 1 base, with 11 bases between them. The CDR3 region is CASSPGTQNTGELFF. The CDR3, as DNA: TGTGCCAGCAGCCCCGGGACACAGAACACCGGGGAGCTGTTTTTT. The full variable domain, with the rest looked up from reference TRBV5-4 and TRBJ2-2, is ETGVTQSPTHLIKTRGQQVTLRCSSQSGHNTVSWYQQALGQGPQFIFQYYREEENGRGNFPPRFSGLQFPNYSSELNVNALELDDSALYLCASSPGTQNTGELFFGEGSRLTVL.

The chain combines TRBV29-1 with TRBJ1-2; 8 bases match TRBD1. V dropped 4 bases and J dropped 5; count of bases not matched to a gene: 9. Germline-derived CDR1 and CDR2 are SQVTM and ANQGSEA. The CDR3 covers 14 residues. Here the CDR3 DNA reads TGCAGCGTTGGATATCCAGGGGGCACTTATGGCTACACCTTC. Amino acid sequence: CSVGYPGGTYGYTF.

This clone was observed a few times. The chain combines TRBV5-6 with TRBJ2-3; TRBD1 agrees at 12 bases. This CDR3 spans 16 amino acids. Trimming removed 5 bases from V and 4 bases from J; junction bases left unmatched: 8. Looked up from germline, CDR1 is SGHDT and CDR2 is YYEEEE. The CDR3 sequence: CASSQPGQGASDTQYF. Here the CDR3 DNA reads TGTGCCAGCAGTCAACCGGGACAGGGGGCTTCAGATACGCAGTATTTT.

J is TRBJ2-3 and V is TRBV2, with 13 bases aligning to TRBD2. This CDR3 contains 17 residues. The trim removed 3 bases at V and 6 bases at J, leaving 9 bases unmatched. Germline V gene lookup returns CDR1 SNHLY and CDR2 FYNNEI. In nucleotides, the CDR3 is TGTGCCAGCAGTGACCCACGGACTAGCGGGAGCAGGGATACGCAGTATTTT. Amino acid sequence: CASSDPRTSGSRDTQYF. Filled out from reference TRBV2 and TRBJ2-3, the complete variable domain reads EPEVTQTPSHQVTQMGQEVILRCVPISNHLYFYWYRQILGQKVEFLVSFYNNEISEKSEIFDDQFSVERPDGSNFTLKIRSTKLEDSAMYFCASSDPRTSGSRDTQYFGPGTRLTVL.

CDR3 in amino acids: CASSLRPLATSSYNEQFF. The CDR3 DNA is TGTGCCAGCAGTTTACGACCCCTAGCGACTAGCTCCTACAATGAGCAGTTCTTC. The V call is TRBV27, the J call TRBJ2-1, with a tentative D call TRBD2 (6 bases). V dropped 2 bases and J dropped 0 bases, with 17 bases sitting between them. The CDR3 length is 18 residues. Germline CDR1 is MNHEY and CDR2 is SMNVEV (reference sequence).

Here the CDR3 reads CASSQDEDRRSPLHF. Here the CDR3 DNA reads TGCGCCAGCAGCCAAGATGAGGACAGACGGTCACCCCTCCACTTT. The chain joins TRBV4-1 to TRBJ1-6, with a weak D call TRBD1 (6 bases). CDR1 is MGHRA and CDR2 is YSYEKL in the germline V gene. The CDR3 totals 15 residues. Trimming took off 0 bases at V and 10 bases at J, with 13 bases between the two ends.

This rearrangement joins TRBV18 to TRBJ2-6; D gene ambiguous. Trimming shortened V by 6 bases and J by 2 bases, and 17 bases separated the two germline ends. Germline CDR1 and CDR2: KGHSH and LQKENI. The CDR3 runs to 17 residues. Here the CDR3 DNA reads TGTGCCAGCTCTCCTCCAGAAGGGTACCCTGGGGCCAACGTCCTGACTTTC. It translates to CASSPPEGYPGANVLTF.

The chain joins TRBV29-1 to TRBJ1-2; TRBD1 might be the D (5 bases). CDR1 SQVTM and CDR2 ANQGSEA come from the germline V gene. The germline V and J ends were trimmed by 5 bases and 8 bases, with 18 bases remaining between them. CDR3 length equals 13 residues. CDR3 nucleotides: TGCAGCGTTCCTTACACGCAGGGAGGCGGCTACACCTTC. Amino acids: CSVPYTQGGGYTF.